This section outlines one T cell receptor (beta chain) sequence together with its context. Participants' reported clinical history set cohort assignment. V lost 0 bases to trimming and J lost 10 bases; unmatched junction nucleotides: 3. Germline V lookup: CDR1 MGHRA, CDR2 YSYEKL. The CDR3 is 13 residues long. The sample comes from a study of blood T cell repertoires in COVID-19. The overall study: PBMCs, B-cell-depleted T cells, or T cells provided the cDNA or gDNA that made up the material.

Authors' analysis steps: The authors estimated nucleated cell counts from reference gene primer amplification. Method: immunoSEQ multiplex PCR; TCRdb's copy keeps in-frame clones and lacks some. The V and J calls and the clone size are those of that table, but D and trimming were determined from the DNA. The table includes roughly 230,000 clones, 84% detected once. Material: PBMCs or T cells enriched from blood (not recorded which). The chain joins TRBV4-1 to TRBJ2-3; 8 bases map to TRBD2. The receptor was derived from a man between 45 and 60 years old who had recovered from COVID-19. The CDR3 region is CASSQDERGSQYF. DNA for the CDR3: TGCGCCAGCAGCCAAGACGAGCGGGGGTCGCAGTATTTT.